The present entry profiles one T cell receptor (beta chain) with its context. Its antigen specificity is not known. Base qualities are not provided; no much larger clone lies one nucleotide away. This specimen comes from a study of CD8 T cells in Susac syndrome (dated by TCRdb to the late 2010s). Concerning the study at large: Whether CD8+ T cell activation and differentiation in Susac syndrome was antigen driven was tested using repertoire sequencing. Clonality of the CD8+ T cell repertoire was compared between more than 9 healthy donors, 14 Susac syndrome patients and approximately 16 multiple sclerosis patients. What the authors observed across the whole study: The TCR sequencing and HLA analysis was acknowledged to have included a relatively small number of individuals.

V sheds 6 bases and J sheds 8 bases, leaving 25 bases between their ends. Counted from cysteine to phenylalanine, this CDR3 has 15 amino acids. The DNA shown is the 45-base CDR3, in frame from base 1. CDR1 and CDR2 (SQVTM, ANQGSEA) derive from the germline V gene. Peripheral blood CD8+ and CD4+ T cells from healthy donors, Susac syndrome patients and multiple sclerosis patients were profiled using high-throughput TCR beta sequencing. Multiple sclerosis controls were treatment-naive patients with stable or active relapsing-remitting disease fulfilling revised McDonald criteria. Bulk CD8+ and CD4+ T cells were purified magnetically by negative isolation, whereas CD8+ TEMRA cells were enriched by FACS. Blood was drawn into EDTA tubes, processed within 24 hours, and PBMCs were isolated by density gradient centrifugation. PBMCs intended for TCR sequencing were frozen in liquid nitrogen and were later thawed in a 37 degrees C water bath. The sorted or isolated CD4+, CD8+ and CD8+ TEMRA cells had a purity of 90% or higher.

RNA was extracted with the RNeasy kit and about 0.5 to 1 ug was reverse transcribed using random hexamers. The immunoSEQ multiplex PCR assay, covering 54 Vbeta and 13 Jbeta segments, was used to amplify TCR beta CDR3 regions. PCR amplification bias was corrected by using a synthetic template baseline for primer optimization and computational correction. The published analysis was carried out like this. Only productive sequences were kept, with reads annotated to V, D and J genes according to IMGT and analyzed in immunoSEQ Analyzer. To calculate clonality, Shannon entropy was normalized by log2 of the number of productive unique sequences and then subtracted from one. Public and private clones were assessed among the 100 most prevalent clones of each patient and control. A clone was defined as Susac-specific if it was absent from the healthy and MS cohorts, from roughly 990 published viral clones and from other ImmuneACCESS disease sequences. TCRdb reworked the public reads: Q25 trimming with fastp, MiXCR clone assembly, productive beta chains retained. Identical CDR3 protein sequences are pooled into one entry, listed with their most common genes and DNA. TCRdb, not the original authors, processed these V and J calls. The sample table records roughly 150,000 distinct CDR3 sequences; around 95% of these occur just once. 0.13% to 0.15% of the sample rests with the top ten.

The sequence was collected from a human donor with multiple sclerosis. The chain is made from TRBV29-1 and TRBJ1-2, with no D gene named confidently. Sequencing was performed on CD8+ T cells from PBMCs. The CDR3 region has the sequence CSVRTLDSPSTGYTF. The sequenced DNA is TGCAGCGTACGGACGCTAGATTCACCTTCGACCGGCTACACCTTC. The entire variable domain, with the stretches around the CDR3 drawn from the reference TRBV29-1 and TRBJ1-2 proteins, is SAVISQKPSRDICQRGTSLTIQCQVDSQVTMMFWYRQQPGQSLTLIATANQGSEATYESGFVIDKFPISRPNLTFSTLTVSNMSPEDSSIYLCSVRTLDSPSTGYTFGSGTRLTVV.